This T cell receptor (beta chain) originates from a study of T cells after yellow fever vaccination. This clonotype was observed many times. Its antigen is as yet unknown. Whole-study findings and limits: Weaker overall was a secondary response that nonetheless peaked faster, on day 5 versus 15.

Germline V CDR1 and CDR2: LNHDA, SQIVND (reference sequence). The CDR3 consists of 13 residues. V was shortened by 5 bases and J by 3 bases, with 11 bases between the two germline ends. A single record per CDR3 protein comes from TCRdb applying MiXCR to the 5' RACE reads. The data show about 74,000 distinct CDR3 sequences, with roughly 6.9% seen just once and roughly a third held by the top ten. The V call is TRBV19, the J call TRBJ2-7; no firm D call. The source is a man between 18 and 29 years old who received the YFV17D yellow fever vaccine. The source material was CD8+ T cells sorted from PBMCs, sampled 5 days after the first yellow fever vaccination. CDR3 residues: CASSSLDGYEQYF. Here the CDR3 DNA reads TGTGCCAGTAGTTCCCTCGACGGCTACGAGCAGTACTTC.